Below are 13 T cell receptor beta chains sequenced from a single sample in a study of OX40 agonist ivuxolimab in advanced cancers. Clones were sequenced by immunoSEQ multiplex PCR, and TCRdb holds only the in-frame ones, with some missing. In the table there are approximately 60,000 clones, 75% to 95% of which are singletons. The sample consisted of CD4+ or CD8+ T cells sorted from blood, taken in a trial of the OX40 agonist ivuxolimab. The receptors stem from an adult with an advanced solid tumor such as melanoma, head and neck, liver or kidney cancer.

The chain joins TRBV7-2 to TRBJ2-3; 8 bases match TRBD2. Per germline, CDR1 SGHTA and CDR2 FQGNSA. J lost 4 bases, V lost 5 bases, and 11 bases had no gene match. The length of the CDR3 is 16 residues. CDR3 DNA: TGTGCCAGCAGCCCTGGGACTAGGTCCTGGGCAGATACGCAGTATTTT. Translating it yields CASSPGTRSWADTQYF.

This chain connects TRBV28 to TRBJ2-2, with 11 bases fitting TRBD2. The CDR3 consists of 18 residues. The V segment lost 1 base and the J segment 5 bases; nucleotides outside the gene matches: 9. Germline V gene data show CDR1 as MDHEN and CDR2 as SYDVKM. CDR3 in DNA: TGTGCCAGCAGTTTATATCTACTAGCGGGAGATAGGACCGGGGAGCTGTTTTTT. As protein: CASSLYLLAGDRTGELFF.

The gene calls are TRBV28 and TRBJ2-7; TRBD2 aligns across 9 bases. This CDR3 is 18 amino acids long. The junction had 19 bases not matched to a gene; V was cut back by 3 bases and J by 7 bases. Germline values: CDR1 MDHEN, CDR2 SYDVKM. In nucleotides, the CDR3 is TGTGCCAGCAGTTTCTCCCCCGTGGCGGGAGGGCCGACGTATGAGCAGTACTTC. Amino acids: CASSFSPVAGGPTYEQYF.

In nucleotides, the CDR3 is TGTGCCAGCAGCTTGAGGTCAGGGTGGCACGAGCAGTACTTC. Translation: CASSLRSGWHEQYF. The V gene is TRBV5-6, the J gene TRBJ2-7; D may be TRBD1 (5 bases). The germline V and J ends were trimmed by 1 base and 5 bases, with 13 bases remaining between them. Per germline, CDR1 SGHDT and CDR2 YYEEEE. CDR3 length: 14 residues.

This sequence joins TRBV6-1 and TRBJ1-6, with no clear D. Trimming pared 6 bases from V and 4 bases from J, leaving 4 bases between. This CDR3 has 12 residues. Germline values: CDR1 MNHNS, CDR2 SASEGT. CDR3 loop: CASREYNSPLHF. The CDR3 DNA reads TGTGCCAGCAGGGAATATAATTCACCCCTCCACTTT.

As regards this clone: Other DNA sequences in this specimen translate into the identical CDR3. V gene TRBV7-9 combines with J gene TRBJ1-5, with 8 bases identical to TRBD1. Germline V gene data show CDR1 as SEHNR and CDR2 as FQNEAQ (reference sequence). There are 14 residues in the CDR3. J gave up 7 bases and V 5 bases, and 7 bases lay outside the gene matches. The DNA for the CDR3 is TGTGCCAGCAGCCCAGACAGGGGAGACCAGCCCCAGCATTTT. Its protein is CASSPDRGDQPQHF.

The chain recombines TRBV6-1 with TRBJ1-5; D is unclear. The CDR3 is made up of 13 amino acids. Germline V gene sequence: CDR1 MNHNS, CDR2 SASEGT. Trimming removed 9 bases at V and 0 bases at J, with 9 bases between. CDR3 amino acids: CASESPSNQPQHF. DNA of the CDR3: TGTGCCAGTGAGTCACCTAGCAATCAGCCCCAGCATTTT.

This chain connects TRBV28 to TRBJ2-4, with 7 bases identical to TRBD1. Germline loops: CDR1 MDHEN, CDR2 SYDVKM. The ends lost 6 bases at V and 7 bases at J; junction bases unmatched: 9. The CDR3 runs to 14 residues. CDR3 loop: CASRSSGTVNIQYF. For the CDR3, the DNA is TGTGCCAGCAGGTCCTCCGGGACAGTGAACATTCAGTACTTC.

This chain uses TRBV18 with TRBJ1-2; 7 bases match TRBD1. V lost 3 bases, J lost 6 bases, and 4 bases stayed unmatched. Germline V CDR1 and CDR2: KGHSH, LQKENI. The CDR3 has 13 amino acids. This chain's CDR3 is CASSPQGGNGYTF. DNA of the CDR3: TGTGCCAGCTCACCCCAGGGGGGGAATGGCTACACCTTC.

The rearrangement links TRBV6-5 to TRBJ2-7; 9 positions agree with TRBD1. V was pared by 6 bases and J by 7 bases, with 7 bases of the junction left unmatched. The germline CDR1 and CDR2 sequences are MNHEY and SVGAGI. This CDR3 is built from 13 residues. In DNA, the CDR3 is TGTGCCAGCAGATACAGGGGGCGAGGAGAGCAGTACTTC. This gives the protein CASRYRGRGEQYF.

The rearrangement joins TRBV5-1 to TRBJ2-5; 8 bases match TRBD2. Germline values: CDR1 SGHRS, CDR2 YFSETQ. This CDR3 is 16 amino acids long. The V gene end was trimmed by 4 bases and the J gene end by 2 bases; junction bases not matched to a gene: 10. CDR3: CASSPGRLASQETQYF. As DNA, the CDR3 is TGCGCCAGCAGCCCCGGACGACTAGCGTCTCAAGAGACCCAGTACTTC.

V is TRBV10-3 and J is TRBJ2-3, with 11 bases that match TRBD2. Germline CDR1 ENHRY, CDR2 SYGVKD. The CDR3 sequence is 16 residues long. The junction had 6 bases not matched to a gene; V was cut back by 6 bases and J by 1 base. The CDR3 DNA sequence: TGTGCCATCAGGGGACCACTAGCGGGAGGCACAGATACGCAGTATTTT. This encodes CAIRGPLAGGTDTQYF.

V usage is TRBV28 and J usage is TRBJ1-1, with 7 positions matching TRBD1. Germline CDR1 MDHEN, CDR2 SYDVKM. The V segment lost 5 bases and the J segment 4 bases; nucleotides outside the gene matches: 16. The CDR3 is 17 amino acids. In DNA, the CDR3 is TGTGCCAGCAGTCCCAGGATATCGACAGGGCCCAGCACTGAAGCTTTCTTT. Its translation is CASSPRISTGPSTEAFF.